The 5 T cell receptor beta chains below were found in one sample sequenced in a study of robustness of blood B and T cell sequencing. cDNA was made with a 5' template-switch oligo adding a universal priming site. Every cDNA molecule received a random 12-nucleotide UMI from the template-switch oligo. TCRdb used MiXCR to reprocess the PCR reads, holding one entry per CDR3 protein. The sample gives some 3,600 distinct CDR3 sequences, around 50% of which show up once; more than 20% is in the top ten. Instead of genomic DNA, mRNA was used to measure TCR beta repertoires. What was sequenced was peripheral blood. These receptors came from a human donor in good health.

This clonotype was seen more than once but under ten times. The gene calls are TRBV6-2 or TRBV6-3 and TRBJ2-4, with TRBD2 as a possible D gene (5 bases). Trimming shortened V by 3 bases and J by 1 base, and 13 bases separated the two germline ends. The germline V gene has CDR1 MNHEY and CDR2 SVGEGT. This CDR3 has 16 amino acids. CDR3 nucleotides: TGTGCCAGCAGTTATTCGATCGGCGGGGCCAAAAACATTCAGTACTTC. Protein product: CASSYSIGGAKNIQYF.

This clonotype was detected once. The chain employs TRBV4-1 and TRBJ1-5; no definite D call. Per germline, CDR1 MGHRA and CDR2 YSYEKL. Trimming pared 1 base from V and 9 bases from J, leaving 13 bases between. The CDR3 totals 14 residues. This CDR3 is CASSQVHAGGPQHF. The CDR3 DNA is TGCGCCAGCAGCCAAGTTCACGCAGGAGGGCCCCAGCATTTT.

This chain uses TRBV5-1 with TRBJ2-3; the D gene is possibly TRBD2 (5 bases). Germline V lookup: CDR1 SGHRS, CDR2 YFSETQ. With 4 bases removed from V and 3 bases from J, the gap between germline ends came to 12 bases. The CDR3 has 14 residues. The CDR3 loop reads CASSRTRGTDTQYF. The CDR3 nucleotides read TGCGCCAGCAGCCGGACCCGGGGAACAGATACGCAGTATTTT.

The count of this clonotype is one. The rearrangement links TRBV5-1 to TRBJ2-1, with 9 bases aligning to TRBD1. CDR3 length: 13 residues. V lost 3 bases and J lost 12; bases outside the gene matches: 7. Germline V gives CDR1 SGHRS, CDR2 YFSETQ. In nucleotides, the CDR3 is TGCGCCAGCAGCTCGGACAGGGGCGGGGGGCAGTTCTTC. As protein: CASSSDRGGGQFF.

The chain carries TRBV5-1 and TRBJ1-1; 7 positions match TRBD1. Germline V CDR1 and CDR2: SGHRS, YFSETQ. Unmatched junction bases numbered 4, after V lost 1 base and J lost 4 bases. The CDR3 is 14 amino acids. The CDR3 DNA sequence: TGCGCCAGCAGCTTGACAGGGGTGGGCACTGAAGCTTTCTTT. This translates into CASSLTGVGTEAFF.